Included here is one TCR beta chain sequence, with context. Its target is not known. Library preparation (for TCRbeta) was performed with unique molecular identifiers. A single record per CDR3 protein comes from TCRdb applying MiXCR to the PCR reads. The table has about 580,000 distinct CDR3 sequences, 20% to 25% seen once; the top ten hold 13% to 15%. This specimen comes from a study of T-cell reconstitution after alpha-beta-depleted transplantation in children. Study outcomes and limitations: For some patients, TCRbeta diversity was high at day 60 because of recipient T cells and thymic progenitors that survived. Counts and diversity of T cells one year after transplant came mostly from newly produced T cells. Expanded graft clones numbering several hundred reportedly gave rise to alpha-beta T cells about two months after transplant.

The input for sequencing was PBMCs, mostly from graft donor cells, taken 360 days after TCRalphabeta/CD19-depleted stem cell transplant. This receptor was identified in a boy less than two years old who had a stem cell transplant for acute myeloid leukemia, so the T cells may come from the graft donor.

The CDR3 nucleotides are TGTGCCAGCAGCTTAGCGTCGATCGGGGTTGGAGTGACCCAGTACTTC. It yields the protein CASSLASIGVGVTQYF. This sequence joins TRBV7-8 and TRBJ2-5, with D possibly being TRBD2 (5 bases). The CDR3 has 16 residues. V was clipped by 0 bases and J by 7 bases, with 18 bases between them. Germline values: CDR1 SGHVS, CDR2 FQNEAQ.